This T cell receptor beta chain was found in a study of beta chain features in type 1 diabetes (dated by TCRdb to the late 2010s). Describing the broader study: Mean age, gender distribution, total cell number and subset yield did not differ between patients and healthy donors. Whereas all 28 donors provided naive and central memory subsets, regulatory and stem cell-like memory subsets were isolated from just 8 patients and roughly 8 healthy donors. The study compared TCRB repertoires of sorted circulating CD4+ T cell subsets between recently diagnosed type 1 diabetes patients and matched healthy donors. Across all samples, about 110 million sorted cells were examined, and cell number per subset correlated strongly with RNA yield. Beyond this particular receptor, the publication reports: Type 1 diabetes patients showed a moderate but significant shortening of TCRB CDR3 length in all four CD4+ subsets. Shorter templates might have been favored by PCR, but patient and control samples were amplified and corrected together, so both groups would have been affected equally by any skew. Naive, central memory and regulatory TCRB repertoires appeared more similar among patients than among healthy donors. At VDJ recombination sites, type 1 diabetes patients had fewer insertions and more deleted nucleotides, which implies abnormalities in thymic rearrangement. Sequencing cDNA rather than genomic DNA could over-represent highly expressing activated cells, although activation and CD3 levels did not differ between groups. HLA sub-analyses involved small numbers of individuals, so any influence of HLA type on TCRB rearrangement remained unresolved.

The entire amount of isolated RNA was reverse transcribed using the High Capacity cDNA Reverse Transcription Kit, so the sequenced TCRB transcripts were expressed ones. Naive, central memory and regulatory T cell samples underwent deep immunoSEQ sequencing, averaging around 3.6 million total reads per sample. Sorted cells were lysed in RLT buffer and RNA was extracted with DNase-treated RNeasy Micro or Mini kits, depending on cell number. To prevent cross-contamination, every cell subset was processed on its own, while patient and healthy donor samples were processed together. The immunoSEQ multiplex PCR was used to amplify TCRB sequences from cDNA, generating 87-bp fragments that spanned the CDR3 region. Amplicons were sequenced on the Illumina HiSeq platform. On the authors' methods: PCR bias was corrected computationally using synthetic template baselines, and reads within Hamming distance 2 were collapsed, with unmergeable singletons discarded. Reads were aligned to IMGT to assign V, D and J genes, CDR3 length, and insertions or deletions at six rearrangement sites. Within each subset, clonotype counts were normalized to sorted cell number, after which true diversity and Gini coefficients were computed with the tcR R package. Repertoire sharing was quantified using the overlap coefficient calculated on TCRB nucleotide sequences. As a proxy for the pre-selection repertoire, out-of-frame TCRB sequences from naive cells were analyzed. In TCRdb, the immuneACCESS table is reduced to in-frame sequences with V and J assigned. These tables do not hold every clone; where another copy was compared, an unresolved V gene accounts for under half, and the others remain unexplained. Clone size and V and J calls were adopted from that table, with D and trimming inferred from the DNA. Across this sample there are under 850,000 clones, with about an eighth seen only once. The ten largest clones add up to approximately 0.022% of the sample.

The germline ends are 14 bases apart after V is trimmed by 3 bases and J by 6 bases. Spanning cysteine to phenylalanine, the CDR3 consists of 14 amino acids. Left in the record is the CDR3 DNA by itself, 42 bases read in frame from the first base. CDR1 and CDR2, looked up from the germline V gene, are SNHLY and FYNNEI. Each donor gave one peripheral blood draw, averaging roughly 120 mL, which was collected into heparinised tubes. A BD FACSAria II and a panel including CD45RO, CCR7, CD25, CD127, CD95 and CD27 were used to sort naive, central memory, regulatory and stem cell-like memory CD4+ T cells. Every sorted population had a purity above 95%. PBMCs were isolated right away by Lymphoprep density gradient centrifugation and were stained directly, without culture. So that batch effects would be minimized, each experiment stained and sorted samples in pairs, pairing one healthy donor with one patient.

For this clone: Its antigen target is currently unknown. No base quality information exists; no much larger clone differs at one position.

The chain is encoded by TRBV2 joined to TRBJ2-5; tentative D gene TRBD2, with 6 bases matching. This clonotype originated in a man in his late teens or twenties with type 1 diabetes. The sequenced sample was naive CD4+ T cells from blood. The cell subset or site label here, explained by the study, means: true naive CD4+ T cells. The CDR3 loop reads CASSEVEGRKTQYF. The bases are TGTGCCAGCAGTGAGGTCGAGGGGAGGAAGACCCAGTACTTC.